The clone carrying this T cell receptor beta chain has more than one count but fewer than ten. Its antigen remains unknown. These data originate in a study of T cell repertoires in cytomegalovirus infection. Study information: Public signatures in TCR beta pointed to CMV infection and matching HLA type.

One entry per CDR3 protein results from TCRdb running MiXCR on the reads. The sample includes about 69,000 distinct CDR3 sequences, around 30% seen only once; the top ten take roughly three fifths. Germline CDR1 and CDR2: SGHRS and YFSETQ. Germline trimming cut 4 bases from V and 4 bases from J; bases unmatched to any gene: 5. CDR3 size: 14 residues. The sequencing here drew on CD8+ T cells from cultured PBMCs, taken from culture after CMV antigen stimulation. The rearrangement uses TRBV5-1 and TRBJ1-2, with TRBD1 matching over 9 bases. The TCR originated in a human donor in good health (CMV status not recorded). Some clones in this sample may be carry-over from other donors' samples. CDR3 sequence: CASSLLGQGYGYTF. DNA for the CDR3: TGCGCCAGCAGCCTACTGGGACAGGGCTATGGCTACACCTTC. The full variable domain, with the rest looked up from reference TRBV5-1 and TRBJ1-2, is KAGVTQTPRYLIKTRGQQVTLSCSPISGHRSVSWYQQTPGQGLQFLFEYFSETQRNKGNFPGRFSGRQFSNSRSEMNVSTLELGDSALYLCASSLLGQGYGYTFGSGTRLTVV.